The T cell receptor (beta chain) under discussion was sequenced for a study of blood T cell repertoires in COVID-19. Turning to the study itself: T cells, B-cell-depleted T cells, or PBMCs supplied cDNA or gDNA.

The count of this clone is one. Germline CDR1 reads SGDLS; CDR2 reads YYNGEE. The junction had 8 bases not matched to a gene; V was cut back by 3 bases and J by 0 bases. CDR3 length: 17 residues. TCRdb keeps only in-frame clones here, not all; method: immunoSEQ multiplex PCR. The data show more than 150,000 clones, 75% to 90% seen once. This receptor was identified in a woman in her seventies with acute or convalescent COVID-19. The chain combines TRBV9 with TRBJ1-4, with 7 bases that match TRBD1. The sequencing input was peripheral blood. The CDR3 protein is CASSGWTGSTTNEKLFF. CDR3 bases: TGTGCCAGCAGCGGATGGACAGGTTCTACAACTAATGAAAAACTGTTTTTT.